Listed below are T cell receptor beta chains from one sample, sequenced in a study of cytomegalovirus exposure and HLA in healthy donors. Data came from immunoSEQ multiplex PCR; TCRdb stores just in-frame clones and leaves some out. The sample has 85,000 to 130,000 clones, 10% seen once. Specimen: PBMCs. Receptors originate from a man aged 35-49 years in good health and CMV-seropositive. Each CDR3 is given with its conserved first and last residue. D genes are given only for firm matches. Clone size, where shown, is once, few, many, or a class for clones that have expanded.

CDR3 DNA: TGTGCCAGCAGCTCAATGACAGGGCCTGGAAACACCATATATTTT; CDR3 protein: CASSSMTGPGNTIYF; J gene: TRBJ1-3; V gene: TRBV5-6; D gene: TRBD1; clone size: NA
CDR3 DNA: TGCAGCGTTGCATTGGGGGCTAGCACTGAAGCTTTCTTT; CDR3 protein: CSVALGASTEAFF; J gene: TRBJ1-1; V gene: TRBV29-1; D gene: NA; clone size: few
CDR3 DNA: TGTGCCAGCAGCTTAACAACAGGGGTCTATGGCTACACCTTC; CDR3 protein: CASSLTTGVYGYTF; J gene: TRBJ1-2; V gene: TRBV5-6; D gene: TRBD1; clone size: NA
CDR3 DNA: TGCGCCAGCAGCCAAGAGGGGACAGGGCTAAATACGCAGTATTTT; CDR3 protein: CASSQEGTGLNTQYF; J gene: TRBJ2-3; V gene: TRBV4-1; D gene: TRBD1; clone size: NA
CDR3 DNA: TGTGCCAGCAGGGCTACTGGGAGCACCGGGGAGCTGTTTTTT; CDR3 protein: CASRATGSTGELFF; J gene: TRBJ2-2; V gene: TRBV7-3; D gene: NA; clone size: NA
CDR3 DNA: TGTGCCAGCAGTCGGGACAGGGTTGGCAATCAGCCCCAGCATTTT; CDR3 protein: CASSRDRVGNQPQHF; J gene: TRBJ1-5; V gene: TRBV2; D gene: TRBD1; clone size: NA
CDR3 DNA: TGTGCCAGCAGTCCTACAGGTTACGAGCAGTACTTC; CDR3 protein: CASSPTGYEQYF; J gene: TRBJ2-7; V gene: TRBV2; D gene: NA; clone size: many
CDR3 DNA: TGCGCCAGCAGCAAGGGGACAGGGGACACAGATACGCAGTATTTT; CDR3 protein: CASSKGTGDTDTQYF; J gene: TRBJ2-3; V gene: TRBV4-1; D gene: TRBD1; clone size: NA
CDR3 DNA: TGCGCCAGCAGCTTGGGAGCGAACATGGGTACAGATACGCAGTATTTT; CDR3 protein: CASSLGANMGTDTQYF; J gene: TRBJ2-3; V gene: TRBV5-1; D gene: NA; clone size: few
CDR3 DNA: TGCGCCAGCAGAACAGGGGCCGGGGAGCTGTTTTTT; CDR3 protein: CASRTGAGELFF; J gene: TRBJ2-2; V gene: TRBV5-1; D gene: TRBD1; clone size: NA
CDR3 DNA: TGCGCCAGCAGCTTGGGGACGGGGGCCTACGAGCAGTACTTC; CDR3 protein: CASSLGTGAYEQYF; J gene: TRBJ2-7; V gene: TRBV5-1; D gene: NA; clone size: few
CDR3 DNA: TGTGCCAGCAGTGAAGGGAGAGCAGATACGCAGTATTTT; CDR3 protein: CASSEGRADTQYF; J gene: TRBJ2-3; V gene: TRBV6-1; D gene: NA; clone size: few
CDR3 DNA: TGTGCCACCGAAGACGGGGTGCAGTACTTC; CDR3 protein: CATEDGVQYF; J gene: TRBJ2-7; V gene: TRBV19; D gene: NA; clone size: NA
CDR3 DNA: TGTGCCAGCAGTGAGGCTAGCGGGAGCACAGATACGCAGTATTTT; CDR3 protein: CASSEASGSTDTQYF; J gene: TRBJ2-3; V gene: TRBV25-1; D gene: TRBD2; clone size: NA
CDR3 DNA: TGTGCCAGCAAGACTTATGGCACCGGGGAGCTGTTTTTT; CDR3 protein: CASKTYGTGELFF; J gene: TRBJ2-2; V gene: TRBV6-1; D gene: NA; clone size: NA
CDR3 DNA: TGTGCCAGCAGCGGACTAGAGTTAGTCGGGGAGCTGTTTTTT; CDR3 protein: CASSGLELVGELFF; J gene: TRBJ2-2; V gene: TRBV2; D gene: TRBD2; clone size: few
CDR3 DNA: TGTGCCAGCAGCTTTAACAGGGTGGAGGCTGGAAACACCATATATTTT; CDR3 protein: CASSFNRVEAGNTIYF; J gene: TRBJ1-3; V gene: TRBV7-2; D gene: NA; clone size: few
CDR3 DNA: TGTGCCAGCAGCTTAATGGGGACTAGCGGAGGTGAGACCCAGTACTTC; CDR3 protein: CASSLMGTSGGETQYF; J gene: TRBJ2-5; V gene: TRBV7-2; D gene: TRBD2; clone size: few
CDR3 DNA: TGTGCCAGCAGTTTTACAGGGGGCTTAGATACGCAGTATTTT; CDR3 protein: CASSFTGGLDTQYF; J gene: TRBJ2-3; V gene: TRBV27; D gene: TRBD1; clone size: few
CDR3 DNA: TGCGCCAGCAGCTCTAGCACAGATACGCAGTATTTT; CDR3 protein: CASSSSTDTQYF; J gene: TRBJ2-3; V gene: TRBV5-1; D gene: NA; clone size: NA
CDR3 DNA: TGTGCCACCTCCGGACAGTATAGCAATCAGCCCCAGCATTTT; CDR3 protein: CATSGQYSNQPQHF; J gene: TRBJ1-5; V gene: TRBV28; D gene: NA; clone size: NA
CDR3 DNA: TGTGCCAGCAGCTTAACGGGACAGGGCCATGAAAAACTGTTTTTT; CDR3 protein: CASSLTGQGHEKLFF; J gene: TRBJ1-4; V gene: TRBV7-3; D gene: TRBD1; clone size: NA
CDR3 DNA: TGCGCCAGCAGCCCACGAGCTAACTATGGCTACACCTTC; CDR3 protein: CASSPRANYGYTF; J gene: TRBJ1-2; V gene: TRBV5-1; D gene: NA; clone size: NA
CDR3 DNA: TGTGCCAGCAGCTGGCTAGCGGGTGTACATGAGCAGTTCTTC; CDR3 protein: CASSWLAGVHEQFF; J gene: TRBJ2-1; V gene: TRBV7-9; D gene: TRBD2; clone size: few
CDR3 DNA: TGTGCCAGCAGCTTAGTTAGCGGGAGGGCCTTGGTGCAGTACTTC; CDR3 protein: CASSLVSGRALVQYF; J gene: TRBJ2-7; V gene: TRBV7-9; D gene: TRBD2; clone size: few
CDR3 DNA: TGTGCCAGCAGTTCAGACAGGGCTCCCACAGATACGCAGTATTTT; CDR3 protein: CASSSDRAPTDTQYF; J gene: TRBJ2-3; V gene: TRBV6-5; D gene: TRBD1; clone size: NA
CDR3 DNA: TGTGCCAGCAGTAGCGGGCGCACAGATACGCAGTATTTT; CDR3 protein: CASSSGRTDTQYF; J gene: TRBJ2-3; V gene: TRBV7-9; D gene: TRBD2; clone size: NA
CDR3 DNA: TGTGCCAGCAGCCCAGTCGGGGGGCTGAGCTCCTACAATGAGCAGTTCTTC; CDR3 protein: CASSPVGGLSSYNEQFF; J gene: TRBJ2-1; V gene: TRBV9; D gene: NA; clone size: few
CDR3 DNA: TGTGCCAGCAGCTTAGATAGGGACAGCGGACGGGTAGCTTTCTTT; CDR3 protein: CASSLDRDSGRVAFF; J gene: TRBJ1-1; V gene: TRBV11-3; D gene: TRBD1; clone size: few
CDR3 DNA: TGTGCCAGCAGCTTAAATCGGGATCGCACAGATACGCAGTATTTT; CDR3 protein: CASSLNRDRTDTQYF; J gene: TRBJ2-3; V gene: TRBV7-8; D gene: NA; clone size: few
CDR3 DNA: TGCAGCGTCGCCGGGACTGGAGAGAACAATGAGCAGTTCTTC; CDR3 protein: CSVAGTGENNEQFF; J gene: TRBJ2-1; V gene: TRBV29-1; D gene: NA; clone size: NA
CDR3 DNA: TGCGCCAGCAGCCAAGACCGAACTAGCGGGAGCTACGAGCAGTACTTC; CDR3 protein: CASSQDRTSGSYEQYF; J gene: TRBJ2-7; V gene: TRBV4-1; D gene: TRBD2; clone size: NA
CDR3 DNA: TGTGCCAGCAGCTTCGGGGGGAACCCCGCTAACTATGGCTACACCTTC; CDR3 protein: CASSFGGNPANYGYTF; J gene: TRBJ1-2; V gene: TRBV5-4; D gene: NA; clone size: few
CDR3 DNA: TGCGCCAGCAGCGGACAGGGATCCACCGGGGAGCTGTTTTTT; CDR3 protein: CASSGQGSTGELFF; J gene: TRBJ2-2; V gene: TRBV4-1; D gene: TRBD1; clone size: NA
CDR3 DNA: TGTGCCAGTAGTAGCCAGGGGTTGGTTGAAAAACTGTTTTTT; CDR3 protein: CASSSQGLVEKLFF; J gene: TRBJ1-4; V gene: TRBV19; D gene: NA; clone size: few
CDR3 DNA: TGTGCCAGCAAAGGACTAGCGGGAGGCGAGCAGTACTTC; CDR3 protein: CASKGLAGGEQYF; J gene: TRBJ2-7; V gene: TRBV14; D gene: TRBD2; clone size: few
CDR3 DNA: TGTGCCAGCAGGTCCGGGACTAGCGTGTCCGGGGAGCTGTTTTTT; CDR3 protein: CASRSGTSVSGELFF; J gene: TRBJ2-2; V gene: TRBV7-2; D gene: TRBD2; clone size: few
CDR3 DNA: TGTGCCAGCAGTCTCTCGGGACAGGAAGAGACCCAGTACTTC; CDR3 protein: CASSLSGQEETQYF; J gene: TRBJ2-5; V gene: TRBV28; D gene: TRBD1; clone size: few
CDR3 DNA: TGTGCCAGCAGCTCAGGGCTCTCCTACGAGCAGTACTTC; CDR3 protein: CASSSGLSYEQYF; J gene: TRBJ2-7; V gene: TRBV11-3; D gene: NA; clone size: NA
CDR3 DNA: TGTGCCAGCAGCTTACCCGGGATTTCCGAGCAGTACTTC; CDR3 protein: CASSLPGISEQYF; J gene: TRBJ2-7; V gene: TRBV7-9; D gene: NA; clone size: NA
CDR3 DNA: TGTGCCAGCGGACTAGCGGGGAACTACGAGCAGTACTTC; CDR3 protein: CASGLAGNYEQYF; J gene: TRBJ2-7; V gene: TRBV11-3; D gene: TRBD2; clone size: medium-sized
CDR3 DNA: TGTGCCAGTAGTATGGCGGGGACTGGGGCCAACGTCCTGACTTTC; CDR3 protein: CASSMAGTGANVLTF; J gene: TRBJ2-6; V gene: TRBV19; D gene: NA; clone size: few
CDR3 DNA: TGTGCCTGGAGGAGCCTAGCGGGAGAGGTAGATACGCAGTATTTT; CDR3 protein: CAWRSLAGEVDTQYF; J gene: TRBJ2-3; V gene: TRBV30; D gene: TRBD2; clone size: NA
CDR3 DNA: TGTGCCAGCAGGGACTCCCGCGGTGAGCAGTTCTTC; CDR3 protein: CASRDSRGEQFF; J gene: TRBJ2-1; V gene: TRBV6-5; D gene: NA; clone size: many
CDR3 DNA: TGTGCCAGCTCACCAAACCGGGACTTAGCCTACGAGCAGTACTTC; CDR3 protein: CASSPNRDLAYEQYF; J gene: TRBJ2-7; V gene: TRBV18; D gene: NA; clone size: NA
CDR3 DNA: TGTGCCACCCGACAGCCGAACACCGGGGAGCTGTTTTTT; CDR3 protein: CATRQPNTGELFF; J gene: TRBJ2-2; V gene: TRBV6-5; D gene: NA; clone size: NA
CDR3 DNA: TGCGCCAGCAGCCCGGAGGGGACAGGTGATTATAATTCACCCCTCCACTTT; CDR3 protein: CASSPEGTGDYNSPLHF; J gene: TRBJ1-6; V gene: TRBV5-1; D gene: TRBD1; clone size: NA
CDR3 DNA: TGTGCCAGCAATTGGGGGGTTCGTGAAAAACTGTTTTTT; CDR3 protein: CASNWGVREKLFF; J gene: TRBJ1-4; V gene: TRBV2; D gene: NA; clone size: NA
CDR3 DNA: TGTGCCAGCAGCGCAGCGGGACAGGGGAGCGAAAAACTGTTTTTT; CDR3 protein: CASSAAGQGSEKLFF; J gene: TRBJ1-4; V gene: TRBV9; D gene: TRBD1; clone size: few
CDR3 DNA: TGTGCCAGCAGCTTGAGGAACAGGGATGGGGCTGAAGCTTTCTTT; CDR3 protein: CASSLRNRDGAEAFF; J gene: TRBJ1-1; V gene: TRBV7-8; D gene: NA; clone size: NA
CDR3 DNA: TGCGCCAGCAGTCAAAACGACAGGAGTGACTACGAGCAGTACTTC; CDR3 protein: CASSQNDRSDYEQYF; J gene: TRBJ2-7; V gene: TRBV23-1; D gene: NA; clone size: NA
CDR3 DNA: TGTGCCAGCAGCCCTCCCTCCTACGAGCAGTACTTC; CDR3 protein: CASSPPSYEQYF; J gene: TRBJ2-7; V gene: TRBV11-3; D gene: NA; clone size: NA
CDR3 DNA: TGCGCCAGCAGCTTGGTGGCACAAGAGACCCAGTACTTC; CDR3 protein: CASSLVAQETQYF; J gene: TRBJ2-5; V gene: TRBV5-1; D gene: NA; clone size: NA
CDR3 DNA: TGTGCCAGCAGTACAACAGGGAACTATGGCTACACCTTC; CDR3 protein: CASSTTGNYGYTF; J gene: TRBJ1-2; V gene: TRBV6-5; D gene: NA; clone size: few
CDR3 DNA: TGCAGCGTGGCCTTTAGTGACTTATTCAATGAGCAGTTCTTC; CDR3 protein: CSVAFSDLFNEQFF; J gene: TRBJ2-1; V gene: TRBV29-1; D gene: NA; clone size: few
CDR3 DNA: TGTGCCAGCAGTGAAAGGAGTACCTTGCACGAGCAGTACTTC; CDR3 protein: CASSERSTLHEQYF; J gene: TRBJ2-7; V gene: TRBV2; D gene: NA; clone size: NA
CDR3 DNA: TGTGCCAGCAGCGGCAACAGGGGCCCGAACTACGAGCAGTACTTC; CDR3 protein: CASSGNRGPNYEQYF; J gene: TRBJ2-7; V gene: TRBV7-6; D gene: TRBD1; clone size: NA
CDR3 DNA: TGTGCCAGCAGACTAGCGGGAGGGGGCGAGCAGTACTTC; CDR3 protein: CASRLAGGGEQYF; J gene: TRBJ2-7; V gene: TRBV11-1; D gene: TRBD2; clone size: NA
CDR3 DNA: TGTGCCAGCAGCTATTATCGCCCTAGCGGGGACTACACAGATACGCAGTATTTT; CDR3 protein: CASSYYRPSGDYTDTQYF; J gene: TRBJ2-3; V gene: TRBV7-9; D gene: TRBD2; clone size: NA
CDR3 DNA: TGTGCCAGCAGTTCCGGGGGAGGCCTCTACAATGAGCAGTTCTTC; CDR3 protein: CASSSGGGLYNEQFF; J gene: TRBJ2-1; V gene: TRBV27; D gene: NA; clone size: few